This TCR beta chain came from a study of shared clonotypes between healthy human individuals. This clone was detected only once. Its antigen is currently unknown. Using immunoSEQ multiplex PCR, the repertoire was profiled, and TCRdb retains in-frame clones only, with some absent. The table has around 990,000 clones, 60% to 85% seen once. Study findings and constraints: Of the naive CD4 clonotypes, approximately 5% were shared across a few donors.

The germline V gene has CDR1 SGHTA and CDR2 FQGTGA. Trimming cost V 4 bases and J 3 bases, with 13 bases left between them. The CDR3 covers 15 residues. This receptor was taken from a man aged 18 to 35 in good health. Some clones in this sample may be carry-over from other donors' samples. This chain joins TRBV7-3 and TRBJ2-1, with a tentative D call TRBD2 (6 bases). The sample consisted of memory CD4+ T cells from PBMCs. The subset: CD45RA-negative fraction. In DNA, the CDR3 is TGTGCCAGCAGCTCGACGGGAGAGGACTACAATGAGCAGTTCTTC. It specifies CASSSTGEDYNEQFF.